The 30 T cell receptor beta chains presented below share a single source sample, sequenced in a study of blood T cell repertoires in COVID-19. The table came from immunoSEQ multiplex PCR; TCRdb's copy has only in-frame clones and leaves some out. The data contain around 130,000 clones, around 89% of them singletons. The material sequenced was peripheral blood. These receptors all come from a man in his 70s with active or convalescent COVID-19.

This rearrangement joins TRBV30 to TRBJ2-1; 10 bases fit TRBD1. This CDR3 is 16 amino acids long. The ends lost 1 base at V and 4 bases at J; junction bases unmatched: 7. Germline assignment: CDR1 GTSNPN and CDR2 SVGIG (reference sequence). This chain's CDR3 is CAWSGGPGQGYNEQFF. The CDR3 bases are TGTGCCTGGAGTGGGGGACCGGGACAGGGGTACAATGAGCAGTTCTTC. The variable domain in full, with the rest retrieved from reference TRBV30 and TRBJ2-1, is SQTIHQWPATLVQPVGSPLSLECTVEGTSNPNLYWYRQAAGRGLQLLFYSVGIGQISSEVPQNLSASRPQDRQFILSSKKLLLSDSGFYLCAWSGGPGQGYNEQFFGPGTRLTVL.

Remarks on this clone: The junction departs from germline at one end; a sequencing error may be responsible. The sample contains more than one DNA sequence encoding this CDR3. V usage is TRBV11-3 and J usage is TRBJ2-7; possibly TRBD1 for D (6 bases). Germline V gives CDR1 SGHNT, CDR2 YENEEA. The CDR3 has 15 residues. CDR3 sequence (DNA): TGTGCCAGCAGCTTTGCCTCGGGACATATCTACGAGCAGTACTTT. Amino acid sequence: CASSFASGHIYEQYF.

The chain joins TRBV5-1 to TRBJ2-2; D call uncertain. V gave up 1 base and J gave up 7 bases, with 11 bases separating them. CDR1 is SGHRS, CDR2 YFSETQ, per germline. This CDR3 region has 14 residues. This CDR3 is CASSLMVVNGELFF. DNA of the CDR3: TGCGCCAGCAGCTTGATGGTAGTTAACGGGGAGCTGTTTTTT.

This chain joins TRBV28 and TRBJ1-2; 10 positions match TRBD1. The CDR3 runs to 14 residues. Germline V lookup: CDR1 MDHEN, CDR2 SYDVKM. V gave up 3 bases and J gave up 5 bases; unmatched junction bases: 3. The CDR3 sequence is CASSFGTGEYGYTF. The CDR3 nucleotides are TGTGCCAGCAGTTTCGGGACAGGGGAGTATGGCTACACCTTC.

The chain employs TRBV10-3 and TRBJ1-2, with no clear D. The CDR3 sequence is 12 residues long. Between the trimmed V and J ends, which lost 2 bases and 3 bases, there was a span of 4 bases. Germline V lookup: CDR1 ENHRY, CDR2 SYGVKD. The CDR3 DNA follows: TGTGCCATCAGTGAGCAGGACTATGGCTACACCTTC. It yields the protein CAISEQDYGYTF.

The chain carries TRBV7-9 and TRBJ1-6, with 9 bases lining up with TRBD1. The junction had 12 bases not matched to a gene; V was cut back by 2 bases and J by 10 bases. The CDR3 has 17 amino acids. Germline loops: CDR1 SEHNR, CDR2 FQNEAQ (reference sequence). CDR3 sequence (DNA): TGTGCCAGCAGCTTAAGTGCGGGACAGGGAAATCACTCACCCCTCCACTTT. Translating gives CASSLSAGQGNHSPLHF.

V is TRBV27 and J is TRBJ2-2, with 8 bases identical to TRBD1. The junction had 5 bases not matched to a gene; V was cut back by 4 bases and J by 7 bases. The CDR3 is 14 residues long. Germline-derived CDR1 and CDR2 are MNHEY and SMNVEV (reference sequence). DNA of the CDR3: TGTGCCAGCAGTTCCCCAGGGGGCGGCGGGGAGCTGTTTTTT. This encodes CASSSPGGGGELFF.

The rearrangement joins TRBV5-4 to TRBJ2-3; TRBD1 matches at 10 bases. The CDR3 is 15 residues long. V lost 2 bases and J lost 4; bases outside the gene matches: 4. The V gene's germline CDR1 is SGHNT and CDR2 YYREEE (reference sequence). CDR3 region: CASSFRDRGSDTQYF. The CDR3 DNA is TGTGCCAGCAGCTTCCGGGACAGGGGCTCAGATACGCAGTATTTT.

The J gene is TRBJ1-5, the V gene TRBV18; TRBD1 aligns across 12 bases. Germline CDR1 and CDR2: KGHSH and LQKENI. V lost 5 bases, J lost 7 bases, and 12 bases stayed unmatched. The CDR3 is made up of 17 amino acids. In DNA, the CDR3 is TGTGCCAGCTCAATGCGCGGGACAGGGGGCGGAAACCAGCCCCAGCATTTT. Translating it yields CASSMRGTGGGNQPQHF. The complete variable domain, with remaining parts taken from reference TRBV18 and TRBJ1-5, reads NAGVMQNPRHLVRRRGQEARLRCSPMKGHSHVYWYRQLPEEGLKFMVYLQKENIIDESGMPKERFSAEFPKEGPSILRIQQVVRGDSAAYFCASSMRGTGGGNQPQHFGDGTRLSIL.

V usage is TRBV28 and J usage is TRBJ2-1; 11 nucleotides agree with TRBD1. Germline CDR1 and CDR2: MDHEN and SYDVKM. This CDR3 has 21 amino acids. V dropped 1 base and J dropped 4; count of bases not matched to a gene: 18. This CDR3 is CASSLSNLLGQGEGGYNEQFF. CDR3 coding DNA: TGTGCCAGCAGTTTATCCAACCTACTGGGACAGGGGGAAGGGGGGTACAATGAGCAGTTCTTC. Based on the CDR3 plus reference TRBV28 and TRBJ2-1, the full variable domain is DVKVTQSSRYLVKRTGEKVFLECVQDMDHENMFWYRQDPGLGLRLIYFSYDVKMKEKGDIPEGYSVSREKKERFSLILESASTNQTSMYLCASSLSNLLGQGEGGYNEQFFGPGTRLTVL.

This clone is a singleton in its sample. The genes are TRBV15 and TRBJ1-1; D is possibly TRBD1 (5 bases). Germline-derived CDR1 and CDR2 are LNHNV and YYDKDF (reference sequence). This CDR3 is 15 amino acids long. V gave up 5 bases and J gave up 3 bases, with 16 bases separating them. CDR3 amino acids: CATSGIGAKDTEAFF. CDR3 coding DNA: TGTGCCACCAGCGGTATAGGGGCGAAGGACACTGAAGCTTTCTTT.

The chain carries TRBV12-5 and TRBJ2-2; 10 nucleotides match TRBD1. Germline values: CDR1 LGHNT, CDR2 FRNRAP. The ends lost 0 bases at V and 8 bases at J; junction bases unmatched: 12. The CDR3 has 18 residues. The chain's CDR3 is CASGLVSGTGVSRGELFF. As DNA, the CDR3 is TGTGCTAGTGGTTTGGTTTCCGGGACAGGGGTCTCGAGGGGGGAGCTGTTTTTT.

This chain uses TRBV28 with TRBJ2-4; D perhaps matches TRBD1 (8 bases). Germline CDR1 is MDHEN and CDR2 is SYDVKM. Trimming took off 5 bases at V and 9 bases at J, with 17 bases between the two ends. The CDR3 loop spans 14 amino acids. CDR3 residues: CASSEGQGGGIQYF. As DNA, the CDR3 is TGTGCCAGCAGTGAAGGACAGGGCGGGGGCATTCAGTACTTC. The full variable domain, with the rest looked up from reference TRBV28 and TRBJ2-4, is DVKVTQSSRYLVKRTGEKVFLECVQDMDHENMFWYRQDPGLGLRLIYFSYDVKMKEKGDIPEGYSVSREKKERFSLILESASTNQTSMYLCASSEGQGGGIQYFGAGTRLSVL.

The V call is TRBV9, the J call TRBJ2-5, with 8 bases fitting TRBD2. V lost 3 bases and J lost 3; bases outside the gene matches: 10. CDR3 length: 16 amino acids. Germline assignment: CDR1 SGDLS and CDR2 YYNGEE. The CDR3 loop reads CASSASPLLAEETQYF. In nucleotides, the CDR3 is TGTGCCAGCAGCGCCTCCCCCCTACTAGCGGAAGAGACCCAGTACTTC.

The gene calls are TRBV19 and TRBJ2-3; 7 bases are a match to TRBD1. The V gene end was trimmed by 5 bases and the J gene end by 5 bases; junction bases not matched to a gene: 10. Germline CDR1 and CDR2: LNHDA and SQIVND (reference sequence). This CDR3 has 15 amino acids. The CDR3, as DNA: TGTGCCAGTAGTGGTGAGACAGGGCCGGGAGATACGCAGTATTTT. It translates to CASSGETGPGDTQYF.

V usage is TRBV24-1 and J usage is TRBJ2-3; 8 positions agree with TRBD2. This CDR3 region has 16 residues. From germline, CDR1 is KGHDR and CDR2 SFDVKD. J lost 3 bases, V lost 0 bases, and 4 bases had no gene match. DNA for the CDR3: TGTGCCACCAGTGATTTGCCCACGGGAGGGACAGATACGCAGTATTTT. Translation: CATSDLPTGGTDTQYF.

The chain's CDR3 is CASTWKAGKEGYGYTF. The CDR3 region has the DNA TGTGCCAGCACCTGGAAGGCAGGGAAAGAAGGGTATGGCTACACCTTC. This sequence joins TRBV2 and TRBJ1-2, with a weak D call TRBD1 (5 bases). Per the germline V gene, CDR1 is SNHLY and CDR2 is FYNNEI. Trimming took 7 bases from V and 5 from J, leaving 23 bases between them. CDR3 size: 16 residues.

J is TRBJ1-5 and V is TRBV19; TRBD1 matches at 11 bases. Germline V gene sequence: CDR1 LNHDA, CDR2 SQIVND (reference sequence). Germline trimming cut 5 bases from V and 0 bases from J; bases unmatched to any gene: 3. This CDR3 comprises 16 residues. The CDR3 DNA is TGTGCCAGTAGTGGACAGGGGGCTCATAGCAATCAGCCCCAGCATTTT. Encoded protein: CASSGQGAHSNQPQHF.

The V and J genes are TRBV6-5 and TRBJ1-1; tentatively, D is TRBD1 (6 bases). The CDR3 length is 16 residues. Germline lookup yields CDR1 MNHEY and CDR2 SVGAGI. Trimming cost V 4 bases and J 2 bases, with 17 bases left between them. The CDR3 DNA follows: TGTGCCAGCAGTTCGGTGGTAGGGGGTAAAAACACTGAAGCTTTCTTT. Protein: CASSSVVGGKNTEAFF.

On this clone itself: Other DNA sequences within the sample encode an identical CDR3. The rearrangement uses TRBV28 and TRBJ1-5, with 10 bases lining up with TRBD1. V dropped 3 bases and J dropped 6; count of bases not matched to a gene: 2. The V gene's germline CDR1 is MDHEN and CDR2 SYDVKM. The CDR3 spans 14 residues. CDR3 coding DNA: TGTGCCAGCAGTTTGGGACAGGGGTCTCAGCCCCAGCATTTT. This codes for CASSLGQGSQPQHF.

The rearrangement links TRBV14 to TRBJ2-1; D call uncertain. Per the germline V gene, CDR1 is SGHDN and CDR2 is FVKESK. The ends were cut back, 3 bases at V and 0 bases at J, with 6 bases in the middle. The CDR3 is 14 amino acids. Here the CDR3 reads CASSQSGSYNEQFF. The DNA for the CDR3 is TGTGCCAGCAGCCAGAGTGGCTCCTACAATGAGCAGTTCTTC.

The V call is TRBV6-1, the J call TRBJ2-7; TRBD2 aligns across 12 bases. The CDR3 extends over 15 amino acids. Germline lookup yields CDR1 MNHNS and CDR2 SASEGT. V was clipped by 3 bases and J by 2 bases; unmatched bases: 2. CDR3 protein: CASSDRLAGAYEQYF. CDR3 nucleotides: TGTGCCAGCAGTGACCGACTAGCGGGAGCCTACGAGCAGTACTTC.

The V gene is TRBV28, the J gene TRBJ1-6; tentatively, D is TRBD1 (5 bases). V was pared by 3 bases and J by 4 bases, with 10 bases between. This CDR3 region has 15 residues. CDR1 and CDR2 (germline): MDHEN, SYDVKM. In nucleotides, the CDR3 is TGTGCCAGCAGTTTTAGCAGGGTTTATAATTCACCCCTCCACTTT. It is translated as CASSFSRVYNSPLHF.

About this clone: Other DNA sequences of this sample code for an identical CDR3. The chain uses TRBV7-8 and TRBJ2-7, with TRBD1 matching over 7 bases. V was pared by 2 bases and J by 3 bases, with 13 bases of the junction left unmatched. Germline V gene lookup returns CDR1 SGHVS and CDR2 FQNEAQ. There are 17 residues in the CDR3. The DNA of the CDR3 is TGTGCCAGCAGCTTATTACCGGGACAGCCCGAGCGCTACGAGCAGTACTTC. As protein: CASSLLPGQPERYEQYF. The full variable domain, completed using reference TRBV7-8 and TRBJ2-7, is GAGVSQSPRYKVAKRGQDVALRCDPISGHVSLFWYQQALGQGPEFLTYFQNEAQLDKSGLPSDRFFAERPEGSVSTLKIQRTQQEDSAVYLCASSLLPGQPERYEQYFGPGTRLTVT.

The chain couples TRBV5-4 to TRBJ2-1; 8 bases are shared with TRBD2. V was clipped by 4 bases and J by 8 bases; unmatched bases: 11. The length of the CDR3 is 15 residues. Germline V lookup: CDR1 SGHNT, CDR2 YYREEE (reference sequence). The DNA of the CDR3 is TGTGCCAGCAGCCCGGAACCGGGGGGGCCTCATGAGCAGTTCTTC. Translating it yields CASSPEPGGPHEQFF.

This clone was picked up a small number of times. The V and J genes are TRBV19 and TRBJ2-2, with TRBD1 matching over 7 bases. Germline V gene sequence: CDR1 LNHDA, CDR2 SQIVND (reference sequence). The CDR3 loop spans 16 amino acids. V was pared by 7 bases and J by 1 base, with 9 bases of the junction left unmatched. CDR3 DNA: TGTGCCAGTATTCTAGGGGGCGCAGGGAACACCGGGGAGCTGTTTTTT. Residues: CASILGGAGNTGELFF.

The chain couples TRBV6-6 to TRBJ2-3; 7 nucleotides match TRBD1. The CDR3 is made up of 16 amino acids. Germline V gene sequence: CDR1 MNHNY, CDR2 SVGAGI (reference sequence). J gave up 9 bases and V 1 base, and 13 bases lay outside the gene matches. CDR3 nucleotides: TGTGCCAGCAGTTACTTTTTAGGGGGCCCAGAAACCACGCAGTATTTT. Its protein product is CASSYFLGGPETTQYF.

The CDR3 coding sequence is TGTGCCAGCAGCACCTCCCCGGGAGGATCCTACGAGCAGTACTTC. This translates into CASSTSPGGSYEQYF. V is TRBV7-3 and J is TRBJ2-7, with 7 positions matching TRBD2. The CDR3 length is 15 residues. Germline CDR1 SGHTA, CDR2 FQGTGA. V was clipped by 5 bases and J by 1 base; unmatched bases: 8. The whole variable domain, remainder taken from reference TRBV7-3 and TRBJ2-7, is GAGVSQTPSNKVTEKGKYVELRCDPISGHTALYWYRQSLGQGPEFLIYFQGTGAADDSGLPNDRFFAVRPEGSVSTLKIQRTERGDSAVYLCASSTSPGGSYEQYFGPGTRLTVT.

V usage is TRBV5-1 and J usage is TRBJ1-2, with D perhaps matching TRBD1 (5 bases). CDR1 SGHRS and CDR2 YFSETQ come from the germline V gene. V was shortened by 0 bases and J by 6 bases, with 15 bases between the two germline ends. The CDR3 runs to 15 residues. The CDR3 reads CASSLAQGRGDGYTF. The CDR3 region has the DNA TGCGCCAGCAGCTTGGCCCAGGGCCGGGGGGATGGCTACACCTTC.

This chain connects TRBV7-9 to TRBJ1-4; TRBD1 agrees at 8 bases. After removal of 3 bases from V and 8 bases from J, the junction contained 11 bases not matched to a gene. Per germline, CDR1 SEHNR and CDR2 FQNEAQ (reference sequence). The CDR3 runs 16 residues. The CDR3 spells CASSLENTGGSEKLFF. CDR3 sequence (DNA): TGTGCCAGCAGCTTGGAGAATACAGGGGGGAGCGAAAAACTGTTTTTT.